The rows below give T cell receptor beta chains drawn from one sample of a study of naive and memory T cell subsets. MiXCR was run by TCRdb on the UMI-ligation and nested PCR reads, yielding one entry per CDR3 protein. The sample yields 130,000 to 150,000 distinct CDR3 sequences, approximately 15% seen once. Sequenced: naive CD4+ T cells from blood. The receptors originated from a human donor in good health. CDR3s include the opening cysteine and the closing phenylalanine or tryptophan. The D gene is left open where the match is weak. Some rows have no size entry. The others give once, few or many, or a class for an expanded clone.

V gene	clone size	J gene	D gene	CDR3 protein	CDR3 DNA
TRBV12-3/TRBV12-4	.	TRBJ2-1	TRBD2	CASTQIAGGWNEQFF	TGTGCCAGCACCCAAATAGCGGGGGGGTGGAATGAGCAGTTCTTC
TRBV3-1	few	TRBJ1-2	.	CASSQPDYGYTF	TGTGCCAGCAGCCAACCCGACTATGGCTACACCTTC
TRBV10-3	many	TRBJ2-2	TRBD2	CAISRLAGNTGELFF	TGTGCCATCAGTAGACTAGCGGGAAACACCGGGGAGCTGTTTTTT
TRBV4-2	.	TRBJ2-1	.	CASSQERPGGPFF	TGTGCCAGCAGCCAAGAACGGCCTGGTGGGCCGTTCTTC
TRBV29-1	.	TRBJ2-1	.	CSVEDHDEQFF	TGCAGCGTTGAAGATCATGATGAGCAGTTCTTC
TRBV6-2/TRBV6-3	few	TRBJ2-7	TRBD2	CASRRTSVYEQYF	TGTGCCAGCAGGCGGACTAGCGTGTACGAGCAGTACTTC
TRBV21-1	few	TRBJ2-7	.	CASSKRGLAFHEQYF	TGTGCCAGCAGCAAAAGGGGACTAGCTTTCCACGAGCAGTACTTC
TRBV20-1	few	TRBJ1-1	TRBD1	CSARTGANTEAFF	TGCAGTGCTAGGACAGGGGCGAACACTGAAGCTTTCTTT
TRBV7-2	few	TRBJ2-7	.	CASSLGISYEQYF	TGTGCCAGCAGCCTCGGGATATCCTACGAGCAGTACTTC
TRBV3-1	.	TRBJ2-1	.	CASSPRTDIYNEQFF	TGTGCCAGCAGCCCCCGGACAGACATCTACAATGAGCAGTTCTTC
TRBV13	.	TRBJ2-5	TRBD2	CASSRISGRRKETQYF	TGTGCCAGCAGCCGTATTAGCGGGAGGAGGAAAGAGACCCAGTACTTC
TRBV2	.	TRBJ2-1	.	CASKLAESSYNEQFF	TGTGCCAGCAAGTTGGCGGAGAGCTCCTACAATGAGCAGTTCTTC
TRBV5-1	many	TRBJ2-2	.	CASSYDTGNTGELFF	TGCGCCAGCAGTTACGACACGGGGAACACCGGGGAGCTGTTTTTT
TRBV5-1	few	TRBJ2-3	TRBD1	CASSLRGQYQSTDTQYF	TGCGCCAGCAGCTTGCGGGGACAGTACCAAAGCACAGATACGCAGTATTTT
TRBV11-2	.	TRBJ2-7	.	CASSLERGAGPDYEQYF	TGTGCCAGCAGCTTAGAACGGGGGGCGGGCCCCGACTACGAGCAGTACTTC
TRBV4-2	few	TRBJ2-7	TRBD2	CASSQPKGGTSAYEQYF	TGTGCCAGCAGCCAACCCAAAGGCGGGACTAGCGCGTACGAGCAGTACTTC
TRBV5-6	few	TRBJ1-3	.	CASRAAADPPSGNTIYF	TGTGCCAGCAGGGCGGCAGCCGATCCCCCCTCTGGAAACACCATATATTTT
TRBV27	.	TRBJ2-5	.	CASSIQGPETQYF	TGTGCCAGCAGTATACAGGGCCCAGAGACCCAGTACTTC
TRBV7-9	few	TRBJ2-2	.	CASSLDAVRTGELFF	TGTGCCAGCAGCTTAGATGCGGTCCGCACCGGGGAGCTGTTTTTT
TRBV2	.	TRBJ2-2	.	CASSIMTGGELFF	TGTGCCAGCAGTATCATGACGGGAGGGGAGCTGTTTTTT
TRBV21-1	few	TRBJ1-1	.	CASNTAEAFF	TGTGCCAGCAATACAGCCGAAGCTTTCTTT
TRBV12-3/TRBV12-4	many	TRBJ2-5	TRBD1	CASSPGTAKETQYF	TGTGCCAGCAGTCCGGGGACAGCTAAAGAGACCCAGTACTTC
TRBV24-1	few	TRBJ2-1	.	CATSDPTPDSYNEQFF	TGTGCCACCAGTGATCCCACCCCAGACTCCTACAATGAGCAGTTCTTC
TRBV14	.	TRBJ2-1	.	CASSRHITFSYNEQFF	TGTGCCAGCAGCCGCCATATAACTTTCTCCTACAATGAGCAGTTCTTC
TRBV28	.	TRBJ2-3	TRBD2	CASSSSGTPTDTQYF	TGTGCCAGCAGCTCTAGCGGGACACCAACAGATACGCAGTATTTT
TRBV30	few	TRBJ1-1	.	CAWRADLLNTEAFF	TGTGCCTGGAGAGCAGACTTGCTGAACACTGAAGCTTTCTTT
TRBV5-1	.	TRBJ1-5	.	CASSLVGGSNQPQHF	TGCGCCAGCAGCTTGGTGGGGGGGAGCAATCAGCCCCAGCATTTT
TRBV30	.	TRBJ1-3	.	CAWDGSGNTIYF	TGTGCCTGGGACGGCTCTGGAAACACCATATATTTT
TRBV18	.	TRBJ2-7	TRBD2	CASSPPSGAYEQYF	TGTGCCAGCTCACCACCCAGCGGGGCCTACGAGCAGTACTTC
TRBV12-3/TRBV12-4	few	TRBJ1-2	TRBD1	CASSLETGGRWRGYTF	TGTGCCAGCAGTTTAGAAACAGGGGGCAGGTGGCGTGGCTACACCTTC
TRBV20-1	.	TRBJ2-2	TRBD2	CSARGLAGDGELFF	TGCAGTGCGAGAGGACTAGCGGGAGACGGGGAGCTGTTTTTT
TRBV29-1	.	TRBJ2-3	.	CSVEGGLRDTQYF	TGCAGCGTTGAAGGGGGGCTGCGGGATACGCAGTATTTT
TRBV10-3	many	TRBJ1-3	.	CAISQPHSGNTIYF	TGTGCCATCAGTCAGCCCCACTCTGGAAACACCATATATTTT
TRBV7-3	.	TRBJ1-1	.	CASSLSGWGTNTEAFF	TGTGCCAGCAGCTTAAGTGGCTGGGGCACGAACACTGAAGCTTTCTTT
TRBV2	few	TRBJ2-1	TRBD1	CASILGQGVSWFF	TGTGCCAGCATCCTGGGACAGGGAGTATCGTGGTTCTTC
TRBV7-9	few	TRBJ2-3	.	CASSFHRVAATDTQYF	TGTGCCAGCAGTTTCCACCGCGTAGCAGCCACAGATACGCAGTATTTT
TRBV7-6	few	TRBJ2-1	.	CASSATREQFF	TGTGCCAGCAGCGCCACCAGGGAGCAGTTCTTC